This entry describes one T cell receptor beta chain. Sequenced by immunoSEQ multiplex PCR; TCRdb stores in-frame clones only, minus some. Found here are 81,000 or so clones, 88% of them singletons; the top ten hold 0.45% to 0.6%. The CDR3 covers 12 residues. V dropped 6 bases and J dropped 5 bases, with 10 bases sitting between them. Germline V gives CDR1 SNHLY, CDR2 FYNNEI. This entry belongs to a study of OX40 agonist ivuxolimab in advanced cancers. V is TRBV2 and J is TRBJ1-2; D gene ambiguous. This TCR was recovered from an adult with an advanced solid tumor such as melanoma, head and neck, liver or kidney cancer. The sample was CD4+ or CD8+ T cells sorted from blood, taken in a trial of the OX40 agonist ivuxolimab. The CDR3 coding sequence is TGTGCCAGCAGGACAACCGGATATGGCTACACCTTC. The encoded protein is CASRTTGYGYTF.